This T cell receptor (beta chain) stems from a study of T cells after posttransplantation cyclophosphamide. The protocol was immunoSEQ multiplex PCR, while the TCRdb copy is restricted to in-frame clones and leaves out a portion. Of about 42,000 clones listed, 80% to 95% are singletons. Treatment was busulfan-fludarabine conditioning, a marrow graft, and cyclophosphamide on days +3 and +4. Findings and caveats of the study: Recipient CMV seropositivity and CMV reactivation strongly tracked TRB clonality. Later blood repertoires were often dominated by clones from the donor CD8+ memory compartment. Blood and skin or GI T cell repertoires showed limited TRB overlap.

A word on this clone: Its matching antigen is unknown.

Looked up from germline, CDR1 is SGHAT and CDR2 is FQNNGV. Trimming took 5 bases from V and 4 from J; bases not matched to a gene: 4. CDR3 length equals 14 residues. The receptor comes from a male patient between 60 and 69 years old who received an allogeneic stem cell transplant from a related donor and was CMV-positive. The graft donor may be the source of some T cells. The chain is built from TRBV11-2 and TRBJ2-7, with 11 bases identical to TRBD1. Specimen: PBMCs, collected around 60 days after allogeneic stem cell transplant with posttransplant cyclophosphamide. DNA of the CDR3: TGTGCCAGCAGCCGAGGGACAGGGGGATACGAGCAGTACTTC. Its protein product is CASSRGTGGYEQYF.